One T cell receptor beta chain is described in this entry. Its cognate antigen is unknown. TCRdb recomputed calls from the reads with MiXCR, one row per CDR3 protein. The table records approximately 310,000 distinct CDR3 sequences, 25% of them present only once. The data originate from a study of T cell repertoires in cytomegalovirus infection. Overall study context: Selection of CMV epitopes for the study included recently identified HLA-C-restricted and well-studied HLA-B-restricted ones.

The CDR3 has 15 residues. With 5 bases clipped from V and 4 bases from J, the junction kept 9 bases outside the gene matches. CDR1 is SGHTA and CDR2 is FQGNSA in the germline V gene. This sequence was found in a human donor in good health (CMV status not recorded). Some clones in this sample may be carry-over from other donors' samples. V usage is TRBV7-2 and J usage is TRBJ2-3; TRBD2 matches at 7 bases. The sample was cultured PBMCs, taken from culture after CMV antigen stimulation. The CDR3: CASSPSRGSADTQYF. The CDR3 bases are TGTGCCAGCAGCCCGTCTCGCGGGAGCGCAGATACGCAGTATTTT.